The 17 T cell receptor beta chains presented below share a single source sample, sequenced in a study of blood T cells in healthy people across ages. Then a second PCR, running about 7 to 11 cycles, was carried out with a sample-barcoded 5' primer and a J-beta primer mix. TCRdb reprocessed the 5' RACE reads with MiXCR, giving one entry per CDR3 protein. The sample lists over a million distinct CDR3 sequences, approximately 43% occurring once. Sequencing was done on a sample of blood. All receptors derive from a woman between 18 and 29 years old in good health.

The chain is built from TRBV28 and TRBJ1-1; D perhaps matches TRBD1 (6 bases). The CDR3 is 14 residues long. Trimming stripped 3 bases from V and 11 bases from J, with 19 bases between. Germline CDR1 MDHEN, CDR2 SYDVKM. The CDR3 region has the DNA TGTGCCAGCAGTTTCGCCACGGGGGCCCTGAAGGCTTTCTTT. Residues: CASSFATGALKAFF.

The chain has TRBV4-1 and TRBJ2-3, with 8 nucleotides matching TRBD1. This CDR3 contains 15 residues. Germline-derived CDR1 and CDR2 are MGHRA and YSYEKL. V gave up 1 base and J gave up 5 bases; unmatched junction bases: 5. CDR3 DNA sequence: TGCGCCAGCAGCCAAGCGGCAGGGGGCGTAGATACGCAGTATTTT. Translation: CASSQAAGGVDTQYF.

The rearrangement joins TRBV5-1 to TRBJ2-1; 7 nucleotides agree with TRBD1. CDR1 and CDR2 from the germline V gene are SGHRS and YFSETQ. There are 16 residues in the CDR3. Trimming took 5 bases from V and 2 from J; bases not matched to a gene: 10. CDR3 sequence reads: CASRPPGTVTYNEQFF. DNA for the CDR3: TGCGCCAGCAGACCGCCCGGGACAGTAACCTACAATGAGCAGTTCTTC.

The gene calls are TRBV4-1 and TRBJ1-2; D gene unclear. The CDR3 contains 14 residues. The germline V gene encodes CDR1 MGHRA and CDR2 YSYEKL. The V and J ends lost 1 base and 4 bases respectively, with 10 bases between them. For the CDR3, the DNA is TGCGCCAGCAGCCAAGCCGACTACAGCTATGGCTACACCTTC. Translation: CASSQADYSYGYTF.

The chain carries TRBV20-1 and TRBJ2-5; a possible D gene is TRBD2 (7 bases). The CDR3 spans 20 residues. With 3 bases removed from V and 11 bases from J, the gap between germline ends came to 40 bases. Germline-derived CDR1 and CDR2 are DFQATT and SNEGSKA (reference sequence). CDR3 amino acids: CSASRPPRGGSPNIHLEQYF. In DNA form, the CDR3 reads TGCAGTGCTAGTCGTCCCCCCAGGGGCGGGAGCCCGAATATCCACCTAGAACAGTACTTC.

In this sample, this clonotype turned up a few times. The chain is built from TRBV20-1 and TRBJ1-5; tentatively, D is TRBD1 (6 bases). The V end lost 8 bases, the J end lost 2 bases, and 19 bases lay between the germline ends. Germline V gene lookup returns CDR1 DFQATT and CDR2 SNEGSKA (reference sequence). CDR3 size: 15 residues. DNA of the CDR3: TGCAGTCCTAAACTCAGGGGCGTGGGCAATCAGCCCCAGCATTTT. Its protein product is CSPKLRGVGNQPQHF.

In regard to this clonotype: A much more abundant neighbour one base away suggests this may be a read error. V is TRBV4-1 and J is TRBJ2-1; the D gene could be TRBD1 or TRBD2 (5 bases each). CDR1 and CDR2 from the germline V gene are MGHRA and YSYEKL. The CDR3 has 13 amino acids. V was pared by 3 bases and J by 13 bases, with 16 bases between. CDR3 DNA: TGCGCCAGCAGCCACATTACCAGGGAGACCCAGTTCTTC. Translating gives CASSHITRETQFF.

This clonotype was picked up a small number of times. The rearrangement uses TRBV6-5 and TRBJ2-7; 8 bases are a match to TRBD1. The CDR3 spans 12 residues. The germline V gene has CDR1 MNHEY and CDR2 SVGAGI. V shed 9 bases, J shed 5 bases, and the junction held 6 bases outside the gene matches. The CDR3: CASWDRPHEQYF. The DNA of the CDR3 is TGTGCCAGTTGGGACAGGCCCCACGAGCAGTACTTC.

In its sample, this clonotype was seen a few times. The V gene is TRBV24-1, the J gene TRBJ2-3; perhaps D is TRBD1 or TRBD2 (5 bases each). The CDR3 runs 15 residues. Between the trimmed V and J ends, which lost 2 bases and 2 bases, there was a span of 10 bases. CDR1 KGHDR and CDR2 SFDVKD come from the germline V gene. CDR3 sequence: CATSDYRDDTDTQYF. The CDR3 DNA sequence: TGTGCCACCAGTGATTACCGGGACGACACAGATACGCAGTATTTT.

This clonotype came up once. The V call is TRBV12-3 or TRBV12-4, the J call TRBJ1-3; no firm D call. This CDR3 spans 14 amino acids. The V end was cut by 5 bases, the J end by 0 bases, with 8 bases between. This CDR3 reads CASSPAGSGNTIYF. CDR3 bases: TGTGCCAGCAGTCCCGCTGGCTCTGGAAACACCATATATTTT.

The chain joins TRBV28 to TRBJ2-1, with no clear D. Germline assignment: CDR1 MDHEN and CDR2 SYDVKM. The CDR3 is 17 residues long. Trimming left V 3 bases short and J 0 bases short, with 15 bases between. Here the CDR3 reads CASSFSGLRSSYNEQFF. The CDR3 nucleotides read TGTGCCAGCAGTTTTTCGGGTCTCCGGAGCTCCTACAATGAGCAGTTCTTC.

In this sample, this clonotype turned up many times. The chain joins TRBV5-6 to TRBJ2-7; D is undetermined. The CDR3 extends over 15 amino acids. The germline V gene has CDR1 SGHDT and CDR2 YYEEEE. V gave up 1 base and J gave up 2 bases, with 13 bases separating them. The CDR3: CASSLIPTAAYEQYF. Written as DNA, the CDR3 is TGTGCCAGCAGCTTGATCCCAACCGCCGCCTACGAGCAGTACTTC. The full variable domain, in which reference TRBV5-6 and TRBJ2-7 provide the parts outside the CDR3, is DAGVTQSPTHLIKTRGQQVTLRCSPKSGHDTVSWYQQALGQGPQFIFQYYEEEERQRGNFPDRFSGHQFPNYSSELNVNALLLGDSALYLCASSLIPTAAYEQYFGPGTRLTVT.

This clonotype was picked up many times. The chain uses TRBV20-1 and TRBJ2-7; 10 nucleotides align to TRBD2. Germline-derived CDR1 and CDR2 are DFQATT and SNEGSKA (reference sequence). J gave up 1 base and V 6 bases, and 12 bases lay outside the gene matches. This CDR3 region has 16 residues. For the CDR3, the DNA is TGCAGTGCCTCTTCGGCTAGCGGGGGCTTTTCCTACGAGCAGTACTTC. It yields the protein CSASSASGGFSYEQYF.

In its sample, this clonotype was seen a few times. CDR3 amino acids: CASSQRNRAWGAFF. The CDR3, as DNA: TGTGCCAGCAGCCAAAGAAACAGGGCCTGGGGAGCTTTCTTT. V and J are TRBV11-1 and TRBJ1-1; tentative D call: TRBD1 (6 bases). Germline V lookup: CDR1 SGHAT, CDR2 FQDESV (reference sequence). Trimming pared 5 bases from V and 10 bases from J, leaving 20 bases between. CDR3 size: 14 residues.

V usage is TRBV7-9 and J usage is TRBJ2-2, with 8 bases aligning to TRBD1. The CDR3 is 19 amino acids. Germline-derived CDR1 and CDR2 are SEHNR and FQNEAQ (reference sequence). V gave up 0 bases and J gave up 3 bases; unmatched junction bases: 12. The CDR3 reads CASSLAETGDLLDTGELFF. The DNA of the CDR3 is TGTGCCAGCAGCTTAGCGGAGACAGGGGACCTGCTCGACACCGGGGAGCTGTTTTTT.

The rearrangement links TRBV6-1 to TRBJ2-7; 9 bases are shared with TRBD1. The germline V gene encodes CDR1 MNHNS and CDR2 SASEGT. The CDR3 is 13 amino acids. V dropped 7 bases and J dropped 6; count of bases not matched to a gene: 7. The CDR3 DNA is TGTGCCAGCAATCGACAGGGGGTCGGCGAGCAGTACTTC. It encodes CASNRQGVGEQYF.

This clonotype was detected only once. The chain is built from TRBV15 and TRBJ2-3, with 8 bases lining up with TRBD2. Trimming removed 1 base from V and 4 bases from J; junction bases left unmatched: 7. Germline V gene lookup returns CDR1 LNHNV and CDR2 YYDKDF (reference sequence). The CDR3 loop spans 16 amino acids. The CDR3 sequence: CATSRARGAGADTQYF. CDR3 DNA sequence: TGTGCCACCAGCAGAGCGCGGGGGGCAGGGGCAGATACGCAGTATTTT.